This record looks at one TCR beta chain sequence and its context. Clones were sequenced by immunoSEQ multiplex PCR, and TCRdb holds only the in-frame ones, with some missing. The repertoire holds tens of thousands of clones, approximately 90% seen once, with approximately 0.89% in the top ten. Sample time point: peripheral blood 6 weeks after treatment start. Locally advanced or metastatic urothelial carcinoma was diagnosed in the patients. The data belong to a study of PD-L1 blockade in urothelial cancer. Study-level information: Between 0 and 3 chemotherapy regimens preceded treatment for each patient.

V was cut by 4 bases and J by 5 bases, with 18 bases left in between. The CDR3 runs to 15 residues. Germline V gene sequence: CDR1 SGHDT, CDR2 YYEEEE. The chain links TRBV5-6 to TRBJ2-5; tentative D call: TRBD2 (7 bases). The clonotype was recovered from a woman older than 75 with urothelial cancer. The sequences come from PBMCs, collected around atezolizumab (anti-PD-L1) treatment. This chain's CDR3 is CASSNGLGGMETQYF. CDR3 coding DNA: TGTGCCAGCAGCAACGGACTAGGGGGGATGGAGACCCAGTACTTC.